This T cell receptor (beta chain) was identified during a study of OX40 agonist ivuxolimab in advanced cancers. Study information: The patients received agonistic anti-OX40 (CD134) antibody ivuxolimab. Treatment received earlier with anti-PD-1, anti-PD-L1 or anti-CTLA-4 agents was allowed, and under 50% had some. Findings of the study overall: In general, CD8+ T cells held more expanded clones than CD4+ did, on average.

A word on this clone: Its cognate antigen is unknown.

The data were produced by immunoSEQ multiplex PCR, yet TCRdb's version contains in-frame clones alone and is incomplete. The profile covers some 75,000 clones, with around 87% appearing a single time and 2.5% taken by the ten largest. Source: CD4+ or CD8+ T cells sorted from blood, taken in a trial of the OX40 agonist ivuxolimab. This clonotype was sampled from an adult with an advanced solid tumor such as melanoma, head and neck, liver or kidney cancer.

CDR3 in amino acids: CASSKWAGVNEQFF. The CDR3, as DNA: TGTGCCAGCAGCAAATGGGCAGGCGTGAATGAGCAGTTCTTC. The chain couples TRBV21-1 to TRBJ2-1; TRBD1 is the table's D call, not checked against the DNA. TRBV21-1 is designated a pseudogene. The CDR3 spans 14 residues.